This T cell receptor beta chain is drawn from a study of response to subunit inactivated influenza vaccine. TCRdb re-derived calls from the RT-PCR reads in MiXCR, one entry per CDR3 protein. The table has some 850,000 distinct CDR3 sequences, 15% to 20% seen once; the top ten hold 9.5% to 13%. The CDR3 sequence is 12 residues long. With 5 bases removed from V and 2 bases from J, the gap between germline ends came to 10 bases. Per germline, CDR1 DFQATT and CDR2 SNEGSKA (reference sequence). This clonotype was seen ten or more times. As yet, its antigen is unknown. Study outcomes and limitations: Authors suggested each seasonal influenza vaccination recruits few new T cells.

This specimen consisted of PBMCs from blood, obtained more than 4 days after vaccination. The gene calls are TRBV20-1 and TRBJ2-7; D may be TRBD1 (6 bases). The sequence derives from a man aged 45-65 years who received an inactivated influenza vaccine. In DNA, the CDR3 is TGCAGTGCTGGAAGGGACACCTACGAGCAGTACTTC. It specifies CSAGRDTYEQYF.